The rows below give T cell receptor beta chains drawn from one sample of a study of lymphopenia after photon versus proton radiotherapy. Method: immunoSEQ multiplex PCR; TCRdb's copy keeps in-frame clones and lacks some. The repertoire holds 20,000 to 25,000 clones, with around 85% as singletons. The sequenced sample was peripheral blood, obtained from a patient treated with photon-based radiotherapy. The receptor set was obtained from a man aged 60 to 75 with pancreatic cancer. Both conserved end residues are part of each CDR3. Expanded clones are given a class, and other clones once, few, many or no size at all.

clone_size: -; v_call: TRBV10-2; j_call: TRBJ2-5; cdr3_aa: CASSAGVAGLGETQYF
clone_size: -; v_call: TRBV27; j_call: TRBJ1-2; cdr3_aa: CASSLSSGPSRYGYTF
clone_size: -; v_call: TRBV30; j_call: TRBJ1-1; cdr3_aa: CAWSVLVGVSEAFF
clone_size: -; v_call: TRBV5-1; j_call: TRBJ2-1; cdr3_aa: CASSPQGLAGGSYNEQFF
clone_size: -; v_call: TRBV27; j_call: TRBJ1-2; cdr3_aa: CASSLSNQGLGGYTF
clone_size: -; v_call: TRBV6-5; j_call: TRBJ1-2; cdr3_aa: CASRGQSRGYTF
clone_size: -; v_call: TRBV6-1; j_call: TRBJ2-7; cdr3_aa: CASTESSYEQYF
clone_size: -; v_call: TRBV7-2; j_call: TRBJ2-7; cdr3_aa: CASSSTGGGEQYF
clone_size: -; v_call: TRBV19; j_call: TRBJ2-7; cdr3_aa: CASSGGQGFYEQYF
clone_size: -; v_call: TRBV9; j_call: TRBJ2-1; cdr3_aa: CASMPGLAGLVGNEQFF
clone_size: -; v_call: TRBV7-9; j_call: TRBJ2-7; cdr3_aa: CASSLVVTGGTYEQYF
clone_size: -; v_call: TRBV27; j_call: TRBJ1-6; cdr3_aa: CASSAGGPLHF
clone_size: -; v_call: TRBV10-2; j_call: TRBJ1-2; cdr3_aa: CASSDPFGGVANYGYTF
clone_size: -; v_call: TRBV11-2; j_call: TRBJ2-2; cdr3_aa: CASTSDTGELFF
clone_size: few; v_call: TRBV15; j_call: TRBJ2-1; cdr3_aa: CATRWLGTGDDNEQFF
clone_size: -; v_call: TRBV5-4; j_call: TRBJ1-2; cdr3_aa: CASSSDRSYGYTF
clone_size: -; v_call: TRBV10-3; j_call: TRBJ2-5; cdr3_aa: CAISLASQETQYF
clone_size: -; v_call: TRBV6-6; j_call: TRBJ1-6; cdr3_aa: CASTSSRTSPLHF
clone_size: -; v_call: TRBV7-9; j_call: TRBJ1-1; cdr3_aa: CASSSGQNEAFF
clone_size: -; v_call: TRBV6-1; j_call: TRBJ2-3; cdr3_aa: CASTDRGFGDTQYF
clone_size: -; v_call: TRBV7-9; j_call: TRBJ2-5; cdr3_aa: CASSLGQTQETQYF
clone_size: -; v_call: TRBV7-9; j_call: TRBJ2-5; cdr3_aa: CASSPGPGQETQYF
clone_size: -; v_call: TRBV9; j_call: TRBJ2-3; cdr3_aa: CASSVVTSSGGTDTQYF
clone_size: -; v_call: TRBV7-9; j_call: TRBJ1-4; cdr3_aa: CASSFQEKLFF
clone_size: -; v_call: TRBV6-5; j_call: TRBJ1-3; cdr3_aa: CASSGDSGYTIYF
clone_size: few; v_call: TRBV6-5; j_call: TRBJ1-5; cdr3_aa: CASSPNYSNQPQHF
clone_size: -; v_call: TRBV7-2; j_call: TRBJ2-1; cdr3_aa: CASSPPGLAGGNEQFF
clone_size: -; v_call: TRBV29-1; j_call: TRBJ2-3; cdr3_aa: CSVKHLAGGTDTQYF
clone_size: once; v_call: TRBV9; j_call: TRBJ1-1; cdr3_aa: CASSGGQGASEAFF
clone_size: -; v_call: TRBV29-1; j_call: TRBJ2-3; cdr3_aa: CSVAKGAGDTQYF
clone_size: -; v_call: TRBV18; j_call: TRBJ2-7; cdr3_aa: CASSPRYGYEQYF
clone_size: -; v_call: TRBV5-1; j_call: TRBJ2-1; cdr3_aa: CASTRGGGPSFYNEQFF
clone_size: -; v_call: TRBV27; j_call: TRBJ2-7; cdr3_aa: CASSIRDQGYEQYF
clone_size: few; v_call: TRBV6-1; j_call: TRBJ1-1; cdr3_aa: CASSKQGDTEAFF
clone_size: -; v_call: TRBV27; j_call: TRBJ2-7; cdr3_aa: CASRMTGPGQTNYEQYF
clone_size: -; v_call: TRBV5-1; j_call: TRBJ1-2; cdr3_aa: CASSLAGGAYGYTF
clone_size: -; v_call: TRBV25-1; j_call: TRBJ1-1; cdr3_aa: CASSIQGMKAEAFF
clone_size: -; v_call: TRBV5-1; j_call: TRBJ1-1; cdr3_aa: CASSLTAKNTEAFF
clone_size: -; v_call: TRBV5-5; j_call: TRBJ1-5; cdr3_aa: CASSLQTGIVQPQHF
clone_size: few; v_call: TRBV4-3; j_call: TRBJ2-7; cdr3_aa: CASSQDVGFSSYEQYF